The text below deals with one TCR beta chain. Its specificity is unknown. The CDR3 runs 16 residues. Looked up from germline, CDR1 is KGHSH and CDR2 is LQKENI. V lost 0 bases and J lost 6, with 17 bases in between. This sample is part of a study of shared clonotypes between healthy human individuals. Across the whole study: Used for every donor were three CD4 naive, three CD4 memory, two CD8 naive and one CD8 memory plate. Points from the study as a whole: Naive subsets, compared against memory subsets, generally had larger estimated richness values.

Assay: immunoSEQ multiplex PCR; the TCRdb copy retains only in-frame clones and omits some. The sample lists 800,000 to 1,200,000 clones, approximately 78% seen once, with under 0.6% in the top ten. This receptor was taken from a young man in good health. Some clones in this sample may be carry-over from other donors' samples. V and J are TRBV18 and TRBJ1-1, with D unclear. Sequencing was done on a sample of memory CD4+ T cells from PBMCs. Subset indicated: CD45RA-negative fraction. Written as DNA, the CDR3 is TGTGCCAGCTCACCACCGGGAGCGACTGAAAGGGCTGAAGCTTTCTTT. Protein: CASSPPGATERAEAFF.